A selection of T cell receptor beta chains follows, all from one sample in a study of T cell responses to AZD1222 COVID-19 vaccine. Here immunoSEQ multiplex PCR was the method, and the copy in TCRdb shows in-frame clones only, minus some. In the table there are about 30,000 clones, approximately 90% of which are singletons. The sequencing used peripheral blood, collected on day 0 of AZD1222 vaccination. The source of these receptors is an adult in good health. Each CDR3 is given with its conserved first and last residue. A D gene is named only where the DNA matches it firmly. The size of a clone is reported for some rows only, either as once, few or many, or as a class for expanded clones.

>TRBJ2-7|TRBD1|TRBV6-5|-
CASSFLTGVGEQYF
TGTGCCAGCAGTTTCCTGACAGGGGTGGGCGAGCAGTACTTC
>TRBJ1-1|TRBD1|TRBV5-5|-
CASSVSPGQGYTEAFF
TGTGCCAGCAGCGTTTCCCCCGGACAGGGGTACACTGAAGCTTTCTTT
>TRBJ1-6|TRBD1|TRBV27|-
CASSLLVLGGNSPLHF
TGTGCCAGCAGTTTATTGGTGCTAGGGGGCAATTCACCCCTCCACTTT
>TRBJ1-1|-|TRBV7-9|-
CASSLRQGRNTEAFF
TGTGCCAGCAGCTTAAGGCAGGGTCGGAACACTGAAGCTTTCTTT
>TRBJ2-1|TRBD2|TRBV7-6|-
CASSLAAGGPFEQFF
TGTGCCAGCAGCTTAGCGGCGGGGGGGCCTTTCGAGCAGTTCTTC
>TRBJ1-4|TRBD1|TRBV4-2|-
CASSQGAREKLFF
TGTGCCAGCAGTCAGGGGGCTCGGGAAAAACTGTTTTTT
>TRBJ2-3|-|TRBV24-1|-
CATSGGTDTQYF
TGTGCCACCAGTGGGGGGACAGATACGCAGTATTTT
>TRBJ1-1|-|TRBV19|-
CASSVGPPPFEAFF
TGTGCCAGTAGTGTAGGGCCTCCACCTTTTGAAGCTTTCTTT
>TRBJ1-2|-|TRBV11-2|-
CASSLVVGPGYGYTF
TGTGCCAGCAGCTTAGTGGTCGGGCCTGGCTATGGCTACACCTTC
>TRBJ1-1|-|TRBV6-5|-
CASNLGGLNTEAFF
TGTGCCAGCAATCTCGGGGGACTGAACACTGAAGCTTTCTTT
>TRBJ1-2|-|TRBV29-1|-
CSAGEAGYYGYTF
TGCAGCGCGGGGGAGGCGGGTTACTATGGCTACACCTTC
>TRBJ2-1|-|TRBV6-5|-
CATHPATHNEQFF
TGTGCCACCCATCCGGCGACACACAATGAGCAGTTCTTC
>TRBJ1-6|-|TRBV3-1/TRBV3-2|-
CASSRTTGGESSSPLHF
TGTGCCAGCAGCCGGACCACGGGCGGGGAGTCAAGTTCACCCCTCCACTTT
>TRBJ2-2|-|TRBV6-5|-
CASRTTADTGELFF
TGTGCCAGCAGAACGACCGCGGACACCGGGGAGCTGTTTTTT
>TRBJ1-4|-|TRBV30|-
CAWSVYAGNEKLFF
TGTGCCTGGAGTGTCTACGCGGGGAATGAAAAACTGTTTTTT
>TRBJ1-4|-|TRBV13|-
CASSPQGEVEKLFF
TGTGCCAGCAGCCCCCAAGGAGAGGTTGAAAAACTGTTTTTT
>TRBJ1-5|-|TRBV3-1/TRBV3-2|-
CASSQRQGGSRNQPQHF
TGTGCCAGCAGCCAAAGGCAGGGAGGGTCTCGCAATCAGCCCCAGCATTTT
>TRBJ1-1|-|TRBV6-5|-
CASSYVRRTEAFF
TGTGCCAGCAGTTACGTTAGGAGGACTGAAGCTTTCTTT
>TRBJ1-1|TRBD1|TRBV19|-
CASTDRGYTEAFF
TGTGCCAGTACCGACAGGGGCTACACTGAAGCTTTCTTT
>TRBJ2-3|-|TRBV14|-
CASSRSTVGIDTQYF
TGTGCCAGCAGCCGGTCGACTGTGGGGATTGATACGCAGTATTTT
>TRBJ2-2|TRBD1|TRBV12-5|-
CASGFRPGTGNTGELFF
TGTGCTAGTGGTTTCCGGCCCGGGACAGGGAACACCGGGGAGCTGTTTTTT
>TRBJ2-7|-|TRBV6-5|-
CATHTGTLTYEQYF
TGTGCCACCCATACCGGGACTTTAACCTACGAGCAGTACTTC
>TRBJ1-4|TRBD1|TRBV5-8|-
CASSLGLRDRGQKLFF
TGTGCCAGCAGCTTGGGTTTAAGGGACAGGGGACAAAAACTGTTTTTT
>TRBJ1-2|TRBD1|TRBV6-5|-
CASSPTGDYGYTF
TGTGCCAGCAGCCCCACAGGGGACTATGGCTACACCTTC
>TRBJ2-7|TRBD2|TRBV5-4|-
CASSLGGTSVDEQYF
TGTGCCAGCAGCTTGGGGGGGACTAGCGTCGACGAGCAGTACTTC
>TRBJ1-5|-|TRBV1|-
CTSSQDGTDPRPQHF
TGCACCAGCAGCCAAGACGGGACGGACCCAAGGCCCCAGCATTTT
>TRBJ2-4|TRBD1|TRBV7-9|few
CATGLRQGGNIQYF
TGTGCCACCGGACTCCGACAGGGTGGAAACATTCAGTACTTC
>TRBJ1-5|TRBD1|TRBV7-8|-
CASSPQGPGQPQHF
TGTGCCAGCAGCCCACAGGGGCCGGGCCAGCCCCAGCATTTT
>TRBJ2-7|-|TRBV12-3/TRBV12-4|once
CASSLGQSYEQYF
TGTGCCAGCAGTTTAGGGCAGAGCTACGAGCAGTACTTC
>TRBJ2-1|TRBD2|TRBV25-1|-
CASSVGLAGGSSYNEQFF
TGTGCCAGCAGTGTGGGTCTAGCGGGGGGCAGCTCCTACAATGAGCAGTTCTTC
>TRBJ1-6|-|TRBV6-1|-
CASSEGGENSPLHF
TGTGCCAGCAGTGAGGGGGGAGAAAATTCACCCCTCCACTTT
>TRBJ1-6|-|TRBV7-9|once
CASRGDQQVLNSPLHF
TGTGCCAGCAGAGGGGATCAACAGGTTCTTAATTCACCCCTCCACTTT
>TRBJ2-2|-|TRBV2|-
CAGAETVDTGELFF
TGTGCTGGTGCCGAGACAGTGGACACCGGGGAGCTGTTTTTT
>TRBJ1-1|-|TRBV6-2/TRBV6-3|-
CASSPPQETEAFF
TGTGCCAGCAGCCCCCCACAGGAGACTGAAGCTTTCTTT
>TRBJ1-1|TRBD1|TRBV7-9|once
CASSTRQGSLDTEAFF
TGTGCCAGCAGCACCCGACAGGGAAGTCTGGACACTGAAGCTTTCTTT
>TRBJ2-2|-|TRBV10-3|-
CAISEEYRAGELFF
TGTGCCATCAGTGAGGAATACAGGGCCGGGGAGCTGTTTTTT
>TRBJ1-2|-|TRBV11-2|once
CASSEGNGYTF
TGTGCCAGCAGCGAAGGGAACGGCTACACCTTC
>TRBJ1-2|-|TRBV4-2|-
CASSQDRADFYGYTF
TGTGCCAGCAGCCAAGATAGAGCGGATTTCTATGGCTACACCTTC
>TRBJ2-7|-|TRBV19|-
CATRDGRTAYEQYF
TGTGCCACTCGAGATGGGAGGACAGCGTACGAGCAGTACTTC
>TRBJ2-1|TRBD2|TRBV11-2|-
CASSARTSGGYNEQFF
TGTGCCAGCAGCGCAAGGACTAGCGGGGGGTACAATGAGCAGTTCTTC
>TRBJ2-3|-|TRBV9|-
CASSVGSQGIDTQYF
TGTGCCAGCAGCGTAGGGTCGCAGGGTATAGATACGCAGTATTTT
>TRBJ2-1|TRBD2|TRBV5-1|-
CASSSGLAGYNEQFF
TGCGCCAGCAGCTCGGGACTAGCGGGTTACAATGAGCAGTTCTTC
>TRBJ1-2|-|TRBV19|-
CASSPLGTPRSGYTF
TGTGCCAGTAGTCCTCTGGGTACCCCTAGGAGCGGCTACACCTTC
>TRBJ1-2|-|TRBV12-3/TRBV12-4|few
CASSLSPEGYTF
TGTGCCAGCAGTTTATCACCCGAGGGCTACACCTTC
>TRBJ2-1|-|TRBV10-3|once
CAISETDEQFF
TGTGCCATCAGTGAAACCGATGAGCAGTTCTTC